This TCR beta chain was captured in a study of cytomegalovirus exposure and HLA in healthy donors. In the study overall: Within an early data release were about 80 million unique TCRs drawn from HLA-typed donors. Study-wide findings and caveats: Based on reports, TCR beta sequences accurately predicted HLA-A and HLA-B alleles for most subjects. A later analysis reported that several of the most significant clusters appeared to be linked to common viral pathogens, among them Epstein-Barr virus.

The germline gives CDR1 MNHNS, CDR2 SASEGT. The CDR3 totals 14 residues. With 7 bases clipped from V and 4 bases from J, the junction kept 9 bases outside the gene matches. On this clone: The antigen remains undetermined.

Primers: 60 Vbeta forward and 13 Jbeta reverse. The data were produced by immunoSEQ multiplex PCR, yet TCRdb's version contains in-frame clones alone and is incomplete. The table includes fewer than 110,000 clones, 60% to 75% detected once. Sequenced sample: PBMCs. The chain couples TRBV6-1 to TRBJ1-1; 7 bases map to TRBD1. This sequence was found in a man aged 30-40 years in good health and CMV-seronegative. Here the CDR3 DNA reads TGTGCCAGCAACCGAGGGGGCGCGGGCACTGAAGCTTTCTTT. It encodes CASNRGGAGTEAFF.